The T cell receptor beta chain under discussion was sequenced for a study of blood T cell repertoires in COVID-19. Study-wide context: Samples taken during acute and convalescent COVID-19 were collected in the United States, Italy and Spain. PBMCs, B-cell-depleted T cells, or T cells provided the cDNA or gDNA that made up the material.

The Seattle site enrolled patients during active infection and followed them longitudinally. The table lists this clone with a few counts. In the original workflow: Reference gene primers were amplified, and this amplification served to estimate nucleated cell counts. Measured with immunoSEQ multiplex PCR; TCRdb has only the in-frame clones, and not every one. V, J and clone size derive from that table, while D and trimming were established from the DNA sequence. The table records over 400,000 clones, about 88% of them present only once. V was pared by 6 bases and J by 6 bases, with 9 bases of the junction left unmatched. The germline V gene encodes CDR1 SGHDN and CDR2 FVKESK. The CDR3 is made up of 15 amino acids.

The receptor was derived from a woman in her fifties or sixties with COVID-19, enrolled during active disease. The chain recombines TRBV14 with TRBJ2-1; TRBD2 matches 9 bases. Sample: peripheral blood. The CDR3 DNA sequence: TGTGCCAGCAGTATCGAGCGGGGGGTTGGCAATGAGCAGTTCTTC. This sequence encodes CASSIERGVGNEQFF.